The next 6 T cell receptor beta chains were all read from a single sample in a study of blood T cell repertoires in COVID-19. Assay: immunoSEQ multiplex PCR; the TCRdb copy retains only in-frame clones and omits some. The profile shows some 320,000 clones, roughly 85% of them singletons. Material for sequencing was peripheral blood. These receptors were obtained from a human donor in a cohort sampled during active COVID-19.

CDR3: CASSLRDNSYTDTQYF. The CDR3 DNA is TGTGCCAGCAGCTTAAGGGACAACTCCTACACAGATACGCAGTATTTT. The chain employs TRBV11-1 and TRBJ2-3; D possibly corresponds to TRBD1 (6 bases). This CDR3 contains 16 residues. V was clipped by 2 bases and J by 2 bases, with 14 bases between them. Germline V CDR1 and CDR2: SGHAT, FQDESV (reference sequence).

This clone showed up just a few times. This rearrangement joins TRBV7-9 to TRBJ1-1, with a possible D match to TRBD1 (5 bases). The germline V and J ends were trimmed by 5 bases and 8 bases, with 6 bases remaining between them. Germline assignment: CDR1 SEHNR and CDR2 FQNEAQ (reference sequence). The CDR3 is made up of 10 amino acids. CDR3 in DNA: TGTGCCAGCAGCAACAGGGAAGCTTTCTTT. Residues: CASSNREAFF.

V gene TRBV15 combines with J gene TRBJ1-5; a possible D gene is TRBD1 (6 bases). The germline V gene has CDR1 LNHNV and CDR2 YYDKDF (reference sequence). This CDR3 contains 17 residues. Trimming cost V 4 bases and J 5 bases, with 21 bases left between them. The CDR3 sequence: CATSIPAQGGEYQPQHF. CDR3 nucleotides: TGTGCCACCAGCATCCCTGCACAGGGAGGGGAGTATCAGCCCCAGCATTTT.

This clone was seen a handful of times. The chain is built from TRBV9 and TRBJ1-2; possibly TRBD1 for D (6 bases). V lost 2 bases and J 5 bases, leaving 13 bases between the germline ends. The CDR3 consists of 14 residues. Germline V gene sequence: CDR1 SGDLS, CDR2 YYNGEE. The CDR3 loop is CASSVTGGPYGYTF. CDR3 DNA: TGTGCCAGCAGCGTCACTGGGGGCCCATATGGCTACACCTTC.

Here the CDR3 reads CASSLRQGAGQPQHF. The DNA of the CDR3 is TGTGCCAGCAGTTTAAGACAGGGGGCCGGCCAGCCCCAGCATTTT. This rearrangement joins TRBV27 to TRBJ1-5, with 10 bases matching TRBD1. The CDR3 runs to 15 residues. J lost 7 bases, V lost 2 bases, and 5 bases had no gene match. The germline V gene has CDR1 MNHEY and CDR2 SMNVEV (reference sequence).

The V gene is TRBV20-1, the J gene TRBJ1-2, with TRBD1 as a possible D gene (6 bases). CDR3 size: 13 residues. The germline V and J ends were trimmed by 3 bases and 8 bases, with 16 bases remaining between them. Germline V gene sequence: CDR1 DFQATT, CDR2 SNEGSKA (reference sequence). CDR3 nucleotide sequence: TGCAGTGCTAGTTTGGAACAGGGAAACGGCTACACCTTC. It codes for CSASLEQGNGYTF.